This TCR beta chain emerged from a study of Graves' ophthalmopathy and Graves' hyperthyroidism. General study findings and limits: Sensitivity reached more than 70% and specificity roughly 72% when the model predicted ophthalmopathy progression. Built on 13 signatures, a model told ophthalmopathy apart from stable hyperthyroidism with about 90% sensitivity and roughly 80% specificity.

Pregnant or lactating patients and those with other autoimmune diseases or uncontrolled infections were excluded. It was from about 10 ml of fresh peripheral blood that the PBMCs came. CDR1 is SNHLY, CDR2 FYNNEI, per germline. The CDR3 is made up of 14 amino acids. V trimming: 6 bases; J trimming: 2 bases; junction bases outside the gene matches: 6. This clonotype was counted at least ten times. The antigen remains undetermined. Amplification of the TCR beta CDR3 regions used RNA transcripts (as template). An opening RT-PCR round employed HTBI primers and preceded a second-round multiplex PCR. TCRdb reprocessed the multiplex PCR reads via MiXCR and lists one record per CDR3 protein. The sample comprises some 750,000 distinct CDR3 sequences, around 40% of which are singletons, and approximately 43% rests with the top ten.

V gene TRBV2 combines with J gene TRBJ1-2; 7 bases match TRBD1. The source material was peripheral blood. The TCR sequence derives from an adult man with Graves' ophthalmopathy. CDR3 bases: TGTGCCAGCAGGCCCGGGACAGCCAACTATGGCTACACCTTC. It is translated as CASRPGTANYGYTF.